A single sample is the source of the 23 T cell receptor beta chains below, sequenced in a study of blood T cell repertoires in COVID-19. Clones were read by immunoSEQ multiplex PCR, and TCRdb kept only the in-frame ones, dropping some. Among roughly 48,000 clones, more than 70% were seen once, and the ten largest hold 28%. Sequencing was done on a sample of peripheral blood. Every receptor here comes from a woman of 80 years or more with acute or convalescent COVID-19.

V and J are TRBV19 and TRBJ2-3; possible D gene TRBD1, 7 bases. Germline CDR1 is LNHDA and CDR2 is SQIVND (reference sequence). The CDR3 is 16 amino acids. V shed 4 bases and J shed 2 bases, with 16 bases lying between them. The CDR3 nucleotides are TGTGCCAGTAGTAAAGGAGCAGGGGGGTTCACAGATACGCAGTATTTT. It codes for CASSKGAGGFTDTQYF.

This rearrangement joins TRBV2 to TRBJ2-7; perhaps TRBD2 as D (7 bases). The CDR3 extends over 14 amino acids. CDR1 and CDR2 (germline): SNHLY, FYNNEI. Trimming took off 3 bases at V and 5 bases at J, with 14 bases between the two ends. CDR3 in amino acids: CASSEQRGAHEQYF. The CDR3 DNA sequence: TGTGCCAGCAGTGAGCAACGGGGGGCCCACGAGCAGTACTTC.

This chain links TRBV19 with TRBJ1-5; D is uncertain. In germline, CDR1 is LNHDA, CDR2 SQIVND (reference sequence). Between the trimmed V and J ends, which lost 9 bases and 4 bases, there was a span of 13 bases. The CDR3 has 13 residues. Here the CDR3 DNA reads TGTGCCAGCGCCCCACAAAAAAATCAGCCCCAGCATTTT. This gives the protein CASAPQKNQPQHF.

The chain employs TRBV27 and TRBJ2-5; 8 bases match TRBD2. Losses at the gene ends were 3 bases for V and 7 bases for J; bases not matched to a gene: 10. The germline CDR1 and CDR2 sequences are MNHEY and SMNVEV (reference sequence). This CDR3 is 15 amino acids long. The CDR3 bases are TGTGCCAGCAGTTTGAGTTCGGGGGGGGCTGGGACCCAGTACTTC. Protein sequence: CASSLSSGGAGTQYF.

The gene calls are TRBV5-4 and TRBJ2-5; D is unclear. Germline V gene lookup returns CDR1 SGHNT and CDR2 YYREEE (reference sequence). This CDR3 has 11 amino acids. Trimming took off 6 bases at V and 4 bases at J, with 7 bases between the two ends. This CDR3 reads CASTRGETQYF. CDR3 DNA: TGTGCCAGCACCCGAGGAGAGACCCAGTACTTC.

This chain joins TRBV29-1 and TRBJ1-2; unclear D gene. Germline loops: CDR1 SQVTM, CDR2 ANQGSEA. V was cut by 3 bases and J by 8 bases, with 19 bases left in between. The CDR3 covers 14 residues. The CDR3 DNA is TGCAGCGTTGAGACTCCGCGGGGAGCGCGGGGCTACACCTTC. Its translation is CSVETPRGARGYTF.

J is TRBJ1-1 and V is TRBV19; 7 bases are a match to TRBD1. V lost 7 bases and J lost 2; bases outside the gene matches: 7. This CDR3 comprises 14 residues. Germline values: CDR1 LNHDA, CDR2 SQIVND (reference sequence). This chain's CDR3 is CASILGTANTEAFF. CDR3 nucleotides: TGTGCCAGTATCCTAGGGACAGCCAACACTGAAGCTTTCTTT. Drawing the rest from reference TRBV19 and TRBJ1-1, the complete variable domain is DGGITQSPKYLFRKEGQNVTLSCEQNLNHDAMYWYRQDPGQGLRLIYYSQIVNDFQKGDIAEGYSVSREKKESFPLTVTSAQKNPTAFYLCASILGTANTEAFFGQGTRLTVV.

This clone has only a few counts. The rearrangement joins TRBV20-1 to TRBJ2-1, with D uncertain. With 3 bases removed from V and 4 bases from J, the gap between germline ends came to 7 bases. The length of the CDR3 is 12 residues. CDR1 and CDR2 from the germline V gene are DFQATT and SNEGSKA (reference sequence). This chain's CDR3 is CSASGQYNEQFF. CDR3 coding DNA: TGCAGTGCTAGTGGGCAGTACAATGAGCAGTTCTTC.

CDR3 nucleotide sequence: TGTGCCAGCAGCCAAGTCGGCAGGGGACAAGAGACCCAGTACTTC. Its protein is CASSQVGRGQETQYF. V is TRBV3-1 (or the pseudogene TRBV3-2) and J is TRBJ2-5, with D perhaps TRBD1 (6 bases). With 1 base removed from V and 2 bases from J, the gap between germline ends came to 11 bases. The CDR3 contains 15 residues. Germline V gene lookup returns CDR1 LGHDT and CDR2 YNNKEL (reference sequence).

The gene calls are TRBV5-1 and TRBJ2-1; 9 nucleotides match TRBD2. CDR1 and CDR2 (germline): SGHRS, YFSETQ. This CDR3 is 17 amino acids long. V lost 4 bases and J lost 7; bases outside the gene matches: 15. CDR3 nucleotide sequence: TGCGCCAGCAGCCCTCTGGTAGATAGCGGGGGCAGAAATGAGCAGTTCTTC. Protein product: CASSPLVDSGGRNEQFF.

The chain uses TRBV9 and TRBJ1-1, with 7 bases aligning to TRBD1. The germline gives CDR1 SGDLS, CDR2 YYNGEE. The junction had 7 bases not matched to a gene; V was cut back by 0 bases and J by 5 bases. The CDR3 loop spans 15 amino acids. CDR3 in DNA: TGTGCCAGCAGCGTAGTAGGAACAGGGGTAACTGAAGCTTTCTTT. It yields the protein CASSVVGTGVTEAFF. The full variable domain, rest sourced from reference TRBV9 and TRBJ1-1, is DSGVTQTPKHLITATGQRVTLRCSPRSGDLSVYWYQQSLDQGLQFLIQYYNGEERAKGNILERFSAQQFPDLHSELNLSSLELGDSALYFCASSVVGTGVTEAFFGQGTRLTVV.

The chain couples TRBV7-9 to TRBJ1-1; D is unclear. The CDR3 spans 13 residues. CDR1 is SEHNR, CDR2 FQNEAQ, per germline (reference sequence). V was clipped by 1 base and J by 3 bases, with 6 bases between them. The CDR3 sequence is CASSLVQDTEAFF. CDR3 bases: TGTGCCAGCAGCTTAGTCCAGGACACTGAAGCTTTCTTT.

The chain employs TRBV30 and TRBJ2-5; 7 nucleotides match TRBD1. CDR1 and CDR2 from the germline V gene are GTSNPN and SVGIG (reference sequence). V shed 5 bases, J shed 4 bases, and the junction held 4 bases outside the gene matches. The CDR3 extends over 12 amino acids. CDR3 coding DNA: TGTGCCTGGGCTGGGACAGTAGAGACCCAGTACTTC. Its protein is CAWAGTVETQYF. Combining the CDR3 with reference TRBV30 and TRBJ2-5 gives the whole variable domain SQTIHQWPATLVQPVGSPLSLECTVEGTSNPNLYWYRQAAGRGLQLLFYSVGIGQISSEVPQNLSASRPQDRQFILSSKKLLLSDSGFYLCAWAGTVETQYFGPGTRLLVL.

The rearrangement uses TRBV28 and TRBJ2-3, with 12 bases aligning to TRBD2. J gave up 10 bases and V 2 bases, and 7 bases lay outside the gene matches. From germline, CDR1 is MDHEN and CDR2 SYDVKM. The CDR3 is 15 amino acids. CDR3 region: CASSLGLAGGPAQYF. The CDR3 DNA follows: TGTGCCAGCAGTTTAGGGCTAGCGGGGGGGCCCGCGCAGTATTTT.

The chain combines TRBV7-9 with TRBJ2-7; maybe TRBD2 (6 bases). V lost 0 bases and J 0 bases, leaving 12 bases between the germline ends. The CDR3 runs 16 residues. The V gene's germline CDR1 is SEHNR and CDR2 FQNEAQ (reference sequence). CDR3 nucleotides: TGTGCCAGCAGCTTAGCGTGGGGGGTGAGCTCCTACGAGCAGTACGTC. Encoded protein: CASSLAWGVSSYEQYV.

The chain uses TRBV6-5 and TRBJ1-2; 8 positions agree with TRBD1. Germline assignment: CDR1 MNHEY and CDR2 SVGAGI. The ends lost 8 bases at V and 6 bases at J; junction bases unmatched: 8. The CDR3 totals 13 residues. The CDR3 reads CASHRGTTNGYTF. CDR3 bases: TGTGCCAGCCACAGGGGGACAACGAATGGCTACACCTTC.

The chain joins TRBV18 to TRBJ2-1; TRBD2 might be the D (5 bases). Trimming left V 5 bases short and J 6 bases short, with 14 bases between. The CDR3 contains 14 residues. CDR1 is KGHSH, CDR2 LQKENI, per germline. The CDR3 reads CASSAGRSPNEQFF. The CDR3 DNA reads as TGTGCCAGCTCAGCGGGTAGGTCCCCCAATGAGCAGTTCTTC.

The chain has TRBV7-9 and TRBJ2-5; a possible D gene is TRBD1 (6 bases). The CDR3 runs to 15 residues. The germline gives CDR1 SEHNR, CDR2 FQNEAQ (reference sequence). Trimming left V 2 bases short and J 0 bases short, with 10 bases between. The CDR3 protein is CASSLFGQNQETQYF. CDR3 coding DNA: TGTGCCAGCAGCTTATTCGGACAGAACCAAGAGACCCAGTACTTC.

V and J are TRBV4-1 and TRBJ2-7; 9 bases line up with TRBD1. The V gene end was trimmed by 4 bases and the J gene end by 5 bases; junction bases not matched to a gene: 3. Germline CDR1 MGHRA, CDR2 YSYEKL. The CDR3 covers 13 residues. In nucleotides, the CDR3 is TGCGCCAGCAGCCGGGACAGGGAAAACGAGCAGTACGTC. Its protein is CASSRDRENEQYV.

This rearrangement joins TRBV5-1 to TRBJ2-2; 13 bases are shared with TRBD2. CDR1 and CDR2 (germline): SGHRS, YFSETQ. The CDR3 extends over 18 amino acids. V dropped 0 bases and J dropped 6; count of bases not matched to a gene: 8. CDR3 sequence: CASSLAPTSGGAAGELFF. CDR3 DNA sequence: TGCGCCAGCAGCTTGGCCCCTACTAGCGGGGGGGCGGCCGGGGAGCTGTTTTTT. The complete variable domain, with remaining parts taken from reference TRBV5-1 and TRBJ2-2, reads KAGVTQTPRYLIKTRGQQVTLSCSPISGHRSVSWYQQTPGQGLQFLFEYFSETQRNKGNFPGRFSGRQFSNSRSEMNVSTLELGDSALYLCASSLAPTSGGAAGELFFGEGSRLTVL.

The genes are TRBV6-5 and TRBJ1-2; possibly TRBD1 for D (6 bases). The germline CDR1 and CDR2 sequences are MNHEY and SVGAGI. V lost 7 bases to trimming and J lost 8 bases, with 17 bases between them. The CDR3 consists of 13 residues. Here the CDR3 DNA reads TGTGCCAGCACCCTGGGACAATCCCTGGGCTACACCTTC. Its protein is CASTLGQSLGYTF.

The chain has TRBV5-1 and TRBJ2-3; 8 nucleotides align to TRBD2. The CDR3 sequence is 14 residues long. Germline V gene data show CDR1 as SGHRS and CDR2 as YFSETQ. V gave up 3 bases and J gave up 8 bases; unmatched junction bases: 8. This chain's CDR3 is CASSSTGGPGTQYF. CDR3 DNA: TGCGCCAGCAGCTCAACGGGGGGGCCGGGTACGCAGTATTTT.

This clone was counted between two and nine times. This rearrangement joins TRBV30 to TRBJ1-1, with D tentatively TRBD1 (5 bases). This CDR3 comprises 14 residues. With 0 bases removed from V and 3 bases from J, the gap between germline ends came to 11 bases. Germline loops: CDR1 GTSNPN, CDR2 SVGIG (reference sequence). CDR3 nucleotides: TGTGCCTGGAGTGTAAGCGGGGGAGACACTGAAGCTTTCTTT. This encodes CAWSVSGGDTEAFF.